One sample yielded the 21 T cell receptor beta chains listed below, sequenced in a study of blood T cells in healthy people across ages. A second PCR, run for about 7 to 12 cycles, used a sample-barcoded 5' primer plus a J-beta primer mix. TCRdb fed the 5' RACE reads into MiXCR, producing one record per CDR3 protein. The table shows 650,000 to 1,000,000 distinct CDR3 sequences, with about 37% occurring only once. The specimen was blood. These receptors were collected from a man aged 18 to 35 in good health.

About this clonotype itself: A much larger clone lies one base from this, so it may be a read error. The chain uses TRBV7-2 and TRBJ2-5, with TRBD2 matching over 7 bases. The germline V gene has CDR1 SGHTA and CDR2 FQGNSA. This CDR3 region has 15 residues. The CDR3 is CASSLLADLQEAQYF. The CDR3 DNA is TGTGCCAGCAGCTTACTAGCGGACCTCCAAGAGGCCCAGTACTTC.

This clonotype was seen at least ten times. This chain links TRBV6-2 or TRBV6-3 with TRBJ2-5; 9 bases map to TRBD2. The CDR3 covers 16 residues. V trimming: 2 bases; J trimming: 5 bases; junction bases outside the gene matches: 9. The germline V gene encodes CDR1 MNHEY and CDR2 SVGEGT. In DNA, the CDR3 is TGTGCCAGCAGTTACATTCTAGCGGGGCTGCAGGAGACCCAGTACTTC. It yields the protein CASSYILAGLQETQYF.

Of note for this clonotype: A clone one base away is much larger, so this may be a read error. The CDR3 DNA follows: TGTGTCAGCATCCCGACAGGGGGAGAGACCCAGTACTTC. It yields the protein CVSIPTGGETQYF. This sequence joins TRBV12-3 or TRBV12-4 and TRBJ2-5; TRBD1 matches at 9 bases. CDR3 length equals 13 residues.

This clonotype came up a few times. The chain has TRBV20-1 and TRBJ1-1; D remains unclear. Trimming took off 3 bases at V and 0 bases at J, with 14 bases between the two ends. The CDR3 has 15 amino acids. CDR1 and CDR2 from the germline V gene are DFQATT and SNEGSKA (reference sequence). The CDR3 DNA is TGCAGTGCTAGTAGGCCGATAGGGATGAACACTGAAGCTTTCTTT. Encoded protein: CSASRPIGMNTEAFF.

This clonotype was counted once. The chain links TRBV20-1 to TRBJ2-1; D may be TRBD1 (5 bases). The CDR3 consists of 13 residues. The V and J ends lost 6 bases and 4 bases respectively, with 13 bases between them. Germline assignment: CDR1 DFQATT and CDR2 SNEGSKA (reference sequence). The CDR3, as DNA: TGCAGTGCGAGATGTGACAGTTACAATGAGCAGTTCTTC. Its protein product is CSARCDSYNEQFF.

The CDR3 nucleotides are TGTGCCATCAGGCAGGGGACAGAGAACACTGAAGCTTTCTTT. It is translated as CAIRQGTENTEAFF. This chain uses TRBV12-3 or TRBV12-4 with TRBJ1-1; 7 nucleotides align to TRBD1. V shed 10 bases and J 1 base; nucleotides not matched to a gene: 9. The CDR3 totals 14 residues.

This clonotype turned up a few times. The V gene is TRBV20-1, the J gene TRBJ1-2; D gene unclear. V lost 5 bases, J lost 8 bases, and 12 bases lay in between. From germline, CDR1 is DFQATT and CDR2 SNEGSKA (reference sequence). The CDR3 spans 11 residues. CDR3 nucleotide sequence: TGCAGTGCTCTAAGTGAGAGCGGCTACACCTTC. Translation gives CSALSESGYTF.

The rearrangement joins TRBV30 to TRBJ1-2; D perhaps matches TRBD1 (6 bases). Trimming cost V 0 bases and J 6 bases, with 11 bases left between them. Germline V lookup: CDR1 GTSNPN, CDR2 SVGIG (reference sequence). There are 13 residues in the CDR3. CDR3 amino acids: CAWSVPGGHGYTF. The DNA of the CDR3 is TGTGCCTGGAGTGTACCTGGGGGCCATGGCTACACCTTC.

This chain links TRBV20-1 with TRBJ2-7, with 7 bases lining up with TRBD1. Germline V gene lookup returns CDR1 DFQATT and CDR2 SNEGSKA (reference sequence). V was clipped by 4 bases and J by 0 bases; unmatched bases: 6. The CDR3 runs 14 residues. The CDR3 region is CSAITTGFSYEQYF. The CDR3 nucleotides read TGCAGTGCTATAACGACAGGGTTCTCCTACGAGCAGTACTTC.

This clonotype was recorded a few times. The rearrangement joins TRBV6-2 or TRBV6-3 to TRBJ1-2, with D uncertain. V was trimmed by 8 bases and J by 4 bases, leaving 26 bases between them. The CDR3 totals 17 residues. Germline CDR1 is MNHEY and CDR2 is SVGEGT. The CDR3 sequence is CASGEDPGAAQSYGYTF. The CDR3 region has the DNA TGTGCCAGCGGTGAGGACCCTGGTGCAGCCCAGTCCTATGGCTACACCTTC.

The gene calls are TRBV6-2 or TRBV6-3 and TRBJ1-5; D perhaps matches TRBD1 (5 bases). The CDR3 is 16 amino acids. Trimming removed 0 bases at V and 2 bases at J, with 11 bases between. Looked up from germline, CDR1 is MNHEY and CDR2 is SVGEGT. CDR3 DNA sequence: TGTGCCAGCAGTTACTCGAGTACAGGCTGCAATCAGCCCCAGCATTTT. It codes for CASSYSSTGCNQPQHF.

This clonotype was recorded only once. The chain has TRBV5-1 and TRBJ1-1, with D perhaps TRBD1 (6 bases). The CDR3 consists of 14 residues. V lost 0 bases and J lost 5, with 11 bases in between. In germline, CDR1 is SGHRS, CDR2 YFSETQ. In DNA form, the CDR3 reads TGCGCCAGCAGCTTGGACGGGGGCCGGACTGAAGCTTTCTTT. The encoded protein is CASSLDGGRTEAFF.

The chain employs TRBV2 and TRBJ2-1, with 11 bases identical to TRBD2. The CDR3 loop spans 17 amino acids. After removal of 3 bases from V and 3 bases from J, the junction contained 7 bases not matched to a gene. CDR1 and CDR2 (germline): SNHLY, FYNNEI. The CDR3 bases are TGTGCCAGCAGTGACGGGTCGGGACTAGCGGTCTACAATGAGCAGTTCTTC. This codes for CASSDGSGLAVYNEQFF.

Many counts were recorded for this clonotype. The rearrangement uses TRBV9 and TRBJ1-2, with D hard to call. Germline lookup yields CDR1 SGDLS and CDR2 YYNGEE. Trimming shortened V by 0 bases and J by 6 bases, and 12 bases separated the two germline ends. CDR3 length equals 14 residues. This CDR3 is CASSVAGERNGYTF. CDR3 coding DNA: TGTGCCAGCAGCGTAGCTGGAGAACGGAATGGCTACACCTTC. Full variable domain (rest looked up from reference TRBV9 and TRBJ1-2): DSGVTQTPKHLITATGQRVTLRCSPRSGDLSVYWYQQSLDQGLQFLIQYYNGEERAKGNILERFSAQQFPDLHSELNLSSLELGDSALYFCASSVAGERNGYTFGSGTRLTVV.

The V and J genes are TRBV28 and TRBJ1-4; 9 bases align to TRBD1. Germline V gives CDR1 MDHEN, CDR2 SYDVKM. After removal of 4 bases from V and 4 bases from J, the junction contained 10 bases not matched to a gene. The CDR3 has 17 amino acids. CDR3 in DNA: TGTGCCAGCAGTTGGACGACAGGGGGGAAGAGTAATGAAAAACTGTTTTTT. Translation gives CASSWTTGGKSNEKLFF.

V gene TRBV6-2 or TRBV6-3 combines with J gene TRBJ2-7, with 7 bases that match TRBD1. The CDR3 is 15 residues long. CDR1 MNHEY and CDR2 SVGEGT come from the germline V gene. With 4 bases clipped from V and 2 bases from J, the junction kept 8 bases outside the gene matches. This CDR3 reads CASSSPLDRTYEQYF. As DNA, the CDR3 is TGTGCCAGCAGTTCGCCCCTGGACAGGACCTACGAGCAGTACTTC.

The sample holds a few counts of this clonotype. The CDR3 spells CATSGAYNEQYF. Written as DNA, the CDR3 is TGTGCCACATCAGGAGCGTACAATGAGCAGTACTTC. The gene calls are TRBV19 and TRBJ2-7; D unresolved. This CDR3 is 12 amino acids long. The germline gives CDR1 LNHDA, CDR2 SQIVND (reference sequence). Trimming removed 10 bases from V and 7 bases from J, with 17 bases in between.

V and J are TRBV2 and TRBJ1-1; possible D gene TRBD1, 5 bases. The V and J ends lost 5 bases and 4 bases respectively, with 20 bases between them. The germline V gene encodes CDR1 SNHLY and CDR2 FYNNEI. CDR3 length equals 16 residues. CDR3 sequence: CASSPRVDSPGTEAFF. Here the CDR3 DNA reads TGTGCCAGCAGTCCCCGGGTTGACAGTCCAGGCACTGAAGCTTTCTTT.

In its sample, this clonotype was seen once. The junction departs from germline at one end; a sequencing error may be responsible. This chain's CDR3 is CASSRSSCEQYF. CDR3 DNA: TGTGCCAGTAGCCGAAGCTCCTGCGAGCAGTACTTC. The chain couples TRBV14 to TRBJ2-7; unclear D gene. Germline V lookup: CDR1 SGHDN, CDR2 FVKESK. This CDR3 is built from 12 residues.

Comments on this clonotype: A much larger clone sits a single nucleotide away, making a read error possible. This chain links TRBV5-1 with TRBJ2-4; unclear D gene. The J call may be incorrect, as the DNA end agrees better with TRBJ2-7. This CDR3 is built from 13 residues. The V gene's germline CDR1 is SGHRS and CDR2 YFSETQ. The CDR3 loop is CASILVGNNEQYF. For the CDR3, the DNA is TGCGCCAGCATCTTGGTAGGGAATAACGAGCAGTACTTC.

This clonotype showed up many times. The chain links TRBV12-3 or TRBV12-4 to TRBJ1-2; D is undetermined. Trimming left V 5 bases short and J 5 bases short, with 9 bases between. This CDR3 has 12 amino acids. CDR3 nucleotide sequence: TGTGCCAGCAGTCCTTCTGGGTATGGCTACACCTTC. Amino acid sequence: CASSPSGYGYTF.